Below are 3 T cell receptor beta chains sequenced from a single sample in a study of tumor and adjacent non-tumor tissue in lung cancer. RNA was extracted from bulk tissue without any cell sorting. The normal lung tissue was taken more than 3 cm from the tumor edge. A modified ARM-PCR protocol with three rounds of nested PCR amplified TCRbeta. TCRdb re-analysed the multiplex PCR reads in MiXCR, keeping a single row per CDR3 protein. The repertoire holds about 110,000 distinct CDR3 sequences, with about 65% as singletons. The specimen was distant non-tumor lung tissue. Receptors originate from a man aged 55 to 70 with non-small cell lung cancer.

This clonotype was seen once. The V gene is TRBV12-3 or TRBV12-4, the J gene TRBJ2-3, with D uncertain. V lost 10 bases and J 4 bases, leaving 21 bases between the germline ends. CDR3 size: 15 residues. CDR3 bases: TGTGCCAACAAGGGTATTGAGGCGGTCTCAGATACGCAGTATTTT. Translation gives CANKGIEAVSDTQYF.

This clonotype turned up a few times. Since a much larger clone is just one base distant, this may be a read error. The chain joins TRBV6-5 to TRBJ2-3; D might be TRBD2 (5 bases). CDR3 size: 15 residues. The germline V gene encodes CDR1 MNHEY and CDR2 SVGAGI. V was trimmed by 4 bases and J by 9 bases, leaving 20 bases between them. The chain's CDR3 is CASSSPVGAQRTQYF. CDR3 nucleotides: TGTGCCAGCAGTTCACCAGTGGGAGCACAGAGAACGCAGTATTTT.

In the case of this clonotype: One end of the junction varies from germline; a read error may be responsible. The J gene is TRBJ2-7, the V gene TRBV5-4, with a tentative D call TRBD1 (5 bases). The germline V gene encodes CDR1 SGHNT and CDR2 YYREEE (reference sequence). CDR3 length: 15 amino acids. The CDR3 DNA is TGTGCCAGCAGCTTGGACAGGTCAAGTTCCTACGAGCGGTACTTC. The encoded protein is CASSLDRSSSYERYF. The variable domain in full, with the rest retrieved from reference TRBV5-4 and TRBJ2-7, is ETGVTQSPTHLIKTRGQQVTLRCSSQSGHNTVSWYQQALGQGPQFIFQYYREEENGRGNFPPRFSGLQFPNYSSELNVNALELDDSALYLCASSLDRSSSYERYFGPGTRLTVT.